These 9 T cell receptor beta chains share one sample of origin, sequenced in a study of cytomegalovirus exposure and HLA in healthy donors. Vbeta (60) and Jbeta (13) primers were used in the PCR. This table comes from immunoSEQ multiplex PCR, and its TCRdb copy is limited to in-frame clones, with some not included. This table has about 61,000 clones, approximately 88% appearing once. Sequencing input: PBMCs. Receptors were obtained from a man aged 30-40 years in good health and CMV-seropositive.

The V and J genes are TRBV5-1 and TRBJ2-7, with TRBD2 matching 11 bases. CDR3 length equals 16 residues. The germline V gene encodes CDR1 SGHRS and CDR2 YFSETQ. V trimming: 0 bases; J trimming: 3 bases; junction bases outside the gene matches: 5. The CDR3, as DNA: TGCGCCAGCAGCTTGGGGAGACTAGCGGGACTCTACGAGCAGTACTTC. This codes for CASSLGRLAGLYEQYF.

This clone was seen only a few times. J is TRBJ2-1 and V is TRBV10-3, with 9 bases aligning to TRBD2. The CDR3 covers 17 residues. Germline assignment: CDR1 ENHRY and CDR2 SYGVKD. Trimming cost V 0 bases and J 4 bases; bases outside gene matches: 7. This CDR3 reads CAISESRASGDYNEQFF. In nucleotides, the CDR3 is TGTGCCATCAGTGAGTCCAGGGCTAGCGGGGATTACAATGAGCAGTTCTTC.

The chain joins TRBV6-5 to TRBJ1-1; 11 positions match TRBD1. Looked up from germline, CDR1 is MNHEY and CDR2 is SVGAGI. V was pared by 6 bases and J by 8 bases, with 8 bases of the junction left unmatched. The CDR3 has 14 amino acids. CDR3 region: CASRYRDRGTEAFF. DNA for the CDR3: TGTGCCAGCAGGTACCGGGACAGGGGGACCGAAGCTTTCTTT.

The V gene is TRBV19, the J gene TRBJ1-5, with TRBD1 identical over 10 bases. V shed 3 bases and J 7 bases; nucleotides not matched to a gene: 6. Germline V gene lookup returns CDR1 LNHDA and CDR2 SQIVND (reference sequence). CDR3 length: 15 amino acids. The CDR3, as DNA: TGTGCCAGTAGTATGACAGGGGGCGCGGAGCAGCCCCAGCATTTT. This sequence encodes CASSMTGGAEQPQHF.

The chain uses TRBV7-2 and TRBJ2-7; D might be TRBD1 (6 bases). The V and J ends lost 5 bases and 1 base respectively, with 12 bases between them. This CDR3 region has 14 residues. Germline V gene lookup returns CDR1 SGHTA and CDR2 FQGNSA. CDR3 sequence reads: CASSRTAFSYEQYF. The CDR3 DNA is TGTGCCAGCAGCCGGACAGCGTTTTCCTACGAGCAGTACTTC.

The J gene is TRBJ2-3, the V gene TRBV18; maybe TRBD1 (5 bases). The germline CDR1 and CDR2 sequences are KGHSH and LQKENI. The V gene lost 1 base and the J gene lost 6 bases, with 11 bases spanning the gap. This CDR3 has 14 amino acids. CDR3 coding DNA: TGTGCCAGCTCACCACAGGGGCCCTCTGATACGCAGTATTTT. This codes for CASSPQGPSDTQYF.

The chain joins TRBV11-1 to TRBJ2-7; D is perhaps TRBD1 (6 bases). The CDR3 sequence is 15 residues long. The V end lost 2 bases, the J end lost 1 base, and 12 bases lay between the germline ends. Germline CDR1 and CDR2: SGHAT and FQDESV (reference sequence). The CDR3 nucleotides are TGTGCCAGCAGCTTATTACAGGGCCGGTCCTACGAGCAGTACTTC. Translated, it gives CASSLLQGRSYEQYF.

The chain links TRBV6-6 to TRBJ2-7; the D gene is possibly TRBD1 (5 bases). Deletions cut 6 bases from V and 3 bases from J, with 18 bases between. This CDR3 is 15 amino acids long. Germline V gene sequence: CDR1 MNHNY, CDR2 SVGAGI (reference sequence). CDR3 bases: TGTGCCAGCAGCCCCCGGACAATGGGGAACTACGAGCAGTACTTC. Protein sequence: CASSPRTMGNYEQYF.

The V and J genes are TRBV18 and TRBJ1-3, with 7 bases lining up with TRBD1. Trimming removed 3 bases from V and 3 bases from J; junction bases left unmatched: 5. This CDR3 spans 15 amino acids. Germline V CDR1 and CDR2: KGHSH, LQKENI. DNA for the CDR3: TGTGCCAGCTCACCCCAGGGGGTCGTTGGAAACACCATATATTTT. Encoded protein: CASSPQGVVGNTIYF.